Each of the 27 T cell receptor beta chains below was sequenced from the same sample in a study of human T cells and chemical hapten exposure. TCRdb used MiXCR to reprocess the RACE reads, holding one entry per CDR3 protein. The sample includes about 82,000 distinct CDR3 sequences, 13% of them seen just once. The time point here: patch test 3, about 24 weeks after DPC sensitization. Treatment specified: therapeutic diphenylcyclopropenone sensitization with weekly scalp DPC. The sample here was whole blood, taken in connection with sensitization to the hapten diphenylcyclopropenone (DPC). All receptors come from a woman between 50 and 59 years old with alopecia areata. Some clones in this sample may be carry-over from other donors' samples.

Ten or more counts support this clonotype. This rearrangement joins TRBV7-3 to TRBJ2-3; unclear D gene. The germline V and J ends were trimmed by 0 bases and 4 bases, with 5 bases remaining between them. CDR3 size: 13 residues. CDR1 is SGHTA, CDR2 FQGTGA, per germline. The DNA for the CDR3 is TGTGCCAGCAGCTTAACGAACGCAGATACGCAGTATTTT. It yields the protein CASSLTNADTQYF.

The sample holds many counts of this clonotype. CDR3 region: CASSPLFTPSHNEQFF. CDR3 DNA: TGTGCCAGCTCACCTTTATTTACCCCTTCCCACAATGAGCAGTTCTTC. The V gene is TRBV18, the J gene TRBJ2-1, with unresolved D. Germline V gene data show CDR1 as KGHSH and CDR2 as LQKENI. The V and J ends lost 3 bases and 5 bases respectively, with 17 bases between them. The CDR3 loop spans 16 amino acids.

This clonotype was seen many times. The chain carries TRBV6-2 or TRBV6-3 and TRBJ2-7; no firm D call. This CDR3 comprises 12 residues. The germline CDR1 and CDR2 sequences are MNHEY and SVGEGT. Trimming stripped 5 bases from V and 7 bases from J, with 12 bases between. The CDR3 DNA sequence: TGTGCCAGCAGTCAACAAAGGTGGGAGCAGTACTTC. It translates to CASSQQRWEQYF.

The chain links TRBV6-6 to TRBJ1-5; D is unclear. The germline V gene encodes CDR1 MNHNY and CDR2 SVGAGI (reference sequence). This CDR3 region has 13 residues. Between the trimmed V and J ends, which lost 4 bases and 5 bases, there was a span of 9 bases. The CDR3 loop is CASSSLSDQPQHF. The CDR3 DNA follows: TGTGCCAGCAGTTCACTATCCGATCAGCCCCAGCATTTT.

Comment on this clonotype: Since a much larger clone is just one base distant, this may be a read error. This sequence joins TRBV2 and TRBJ2-1, with D possibly matching TRBD2 (5 bases). Trimming removed 7 bases from V and 9 bases from J, with 19 bases in between. CDR1 is SNHLY, CDR2 FYNNEI, per germline. CDR3 length equals 14 residues. As DNA, the CDR3 is TGTGCCAGCATCGTGGACCCTGCAAGCGGTGAGCAGTTCTTC. This encodes CASIVDPASGEQFF.

With respect to this clonotype: Being one base from a much bigger clone, this may be a read error. The V call is TRBV27, the J call TRBJ1-1, with D tentatively TRBD1 (5 bases). In germline, CDR1 is MNHEY, CDR2 SMNVEV (reference sequence). This CDR3 comprises 15 residues. The CDR3, as DNA: TGTGTCAGCCGCAGGGTCAATATGCCGAACACTGAAGCTTTCTTT. This encodes CVSRRVNMPNTEAFF.

This clonotype was observed many times. The junction departs from germline at one end; a sequencing error may be responsible. This rearrangement joins TRBV20-1 to TRBJ2-7; TRBD2 matches 12 bases. This CDR3 comprises 15 residues. Germline values: CDR1 DFQATT, CDR2 SNEGSKA (reference sequence). The CDR3 coding sequence is TGCAGTGCGAGAGGTCTAGCGGGAGGGCGCGGCGAGCAGTACTTC. Amino acid sequence: CSARGLAGGRGEQYF.

This clonotype occurred many times. This chain connects TRBV24-1 to TRBJ2-1, with no clear D. This CDR3 is built from 11 residues. Germline CDR1 is KGHDR and CDR2 is SFDVKD. The ends were cut back, 3 bases at V and 6 bases at J, with 2 bases in the middle. For the CDR3, the DNA is TGTGCCACCAGTGATGCCAATGAGCAGTTCTTC. Its protein product is CATSDANEQFF.

This clonotype has a count of ten or more. The chain combines TRBV10-1 with TRBJ2-7; 8 nucleotides align to TRBD2. Trimming removed 4 bases from V and 3 bases from J; junction bases left unmatched: 2. The germline V gene has CDR1 WNHNN and CDR2 SYGVQD (reference sequence). CDR3 length: 13 amino acids. The CDR3 DNA is TGCGCCAGCAGTGCGGGGACTAGCTACGAGCAGTACTTC. It encodes CASSAGTSYEQYF.

This chain uses TRBV29-1 with TRBJ2-7; possible D gene TRBD1, 5 bases. The length of the CDR3 is 13 residues. Germline V gene lookup returns CDR1 SQVTM and CDR2 ANQGSEA. The germline V and J ends were trimmed by 0 bases and 5 bases, with 11 bases remaining between them. CDR3 amino acids: CSVEDSWGDEQYF. CDR3 DNA: TGCAGCGTTGAAGATTCCTGGGGCGACGAGCAGTACTTC.

This clonotype has just a few counts. The gene calls are TRBV5-1 and TRBJ1-5; TRBD1 matches 7 bases. The V gene end was trimmed by 2 bases and the J gene end by 0 bases; junction bases not matched to a gene: 5. There are 16 residues in the CDR3. Per the germline V gene, CDR1 is SGHRS and CDR2 is YFSETQ. CDR3 amino acids: CASSLQGKISNQPQHF. CDR3 in DNA: TGCGCCAGCAGCTTACAGGGGAAAATTAGCAATCAGCCCCAGCATTTT.

V is TRBV6-1 and J is TRBJ2-7, with a tentative D call TRBD2 (5 bases). The ends were cut back, 2 bases at V and 7 bases at J, with 18 bases in the middle. This CDR3 is 15 amino acids long. CDR1 and CDR2 from the germline V gene are MNHNS and SASEGT. CDR3 DNA: TGTGCCAGCAGTGAAAACGGCGGGCCTGGTCGGGAGCAGTACTTC. Translating it yields CASSENGGPGREQYF.

This clonotype was counted between two and nine times. V gene TRBV19 combines with J gene TRBJ2-2; 9 nucleotides agree with TRBD1. The CDR3 covers 15 residues. CDR1 is LNHDA, CDR2 SQIVND, per germline (reference sequence). The J segment lost 7 bases and the V segment lost 3 bases, leaving 6 bases of the junction unmatched. The CDR3 DNA reads as TGTGCCAGTAGTATTGGGGACAGGGTCGGCGGGGAGCTGTTTTTT. Translation: CASSIGDRVGGELFF.

There are a few counts of this clonotype. The chain uses TRBV19 and TRBJ2-2; D could derive from TRBD1 or TRBD2 (6 bases each). Trimming took 3 bases from V and 3 from J, leaving 14 bases between them. The CDR3 runs 16 residues. Germline loops: CDR1 LNHDA, CDR2 SQIVND (reference sequence). CDR3 amino acids: CASSIWGARDTGELFF. The CDR3 DNA sequence: TGTGCCAGTAGTATCTGGGGGGCGCGGGACACCGGGGAGCTGTTTTTT.

This clonotype appeared a few times. The V gene is TRBV19, the J gene TRBJ2-2; perhaps TRBD2 as D (6 bases). The CDR3 extends over 13 amino acids. V was cut by 3 bases and J by 10 bases, with 12 bases left in between. CDR1 and CDR2 from the germline V gene are LNHDA and SQIVND (reference sequence). CDR3 amino acids: CASSIQDYAELFF. CDR3 nucleotides: TGTGCCAGTAGTATTCAGGACTACGCGGAGCTGTTTTTT. The complete variable domain, with remaining parts taken from reference TRBV19 and TRBJ2-2, reads DGGITQSPKYLFRKEGQNVTLSCEQNLNHDAMYWYRQDPGQGLRLIYYSQIVNDFQKGDIAEGYSVSREKKESFPLTVTSAQKNPTAFYLCASSIQDYAELFFGEGSRLTVL.

This clonotype was observed at least ten times. This chain links TRBV19 with TRBJ2-5, with D possibly being TRBD1 or TRBD2 (5 bases each). There are 16 residues in the CDR3. Between the trimmed V and J ends, which lost 3 bases and 1 base, there was a span of 15 bases. CDR1 and CDR2 from the germline V gene are LNHDA and SQIVND (reference sequence). CDR3 coding DNA: TGTGCCAGTAGTATTGCACGACAGAGCGGCCAAGAGACCCAGTACTTC. As protein: CASSIARQSGQETQYF.

This clonotype was observed a few times. The chain couples TRBV9 to TRBJ2-7, with D perhaps TRBD1 (5 bases). Looked up from germline, CDR1 is SGDLS and CDR2 is YYNGEE. With 3 bases removed from V and 0 bases from J, the gap between germline ends came to 10 bases. This CDR3 is built from 14 residues. This CDR3 reads CASSDRPSSYEQYF. In nucleotides, the CDR3 is TGTGCCAGCAGCGACAGGCCAAGCTCCTACGAGCAGTACTTC.

J is TRBJ2-2 and V is TRBV9; no reliable D call. V was cut by 4 bases and J by 6 bases, with 7 bases left in between. The CDR3 has 12 amino acids. Germline-derived CDR1 and CDR2 are SGDLS and YYNGEE. CDR3 sequence: CASSQYSGELFF. The CDR3 DNA sequence: TGTGCCAGCAGCCAATATTCCGGGGAGCTGTTTTTT.

This clonotype was detected ten times or more. The chain combines TRBV29-1 with TRBJ2-1; the D gene is possibly TRBD1 (6 bases). The CDR3 extends over 13 amino acids. Between the trimmed V and J ends, which lost 4 bases and 9 bases, there was a span of 16 bases. Germline values: CDR1 SQVTM, CDR2 ANQGSEA. The CDR3 region is CSVGVTGGGEQFF. CDR3 sequence (DNA): TGCAGCGTTGGGGTGACAGGAGGTGGTGAGCAGTTCTTC.

Turning to this clonotype: Given a much more abundant clone one base away, this may be a read error. This rearrangement joins TRBV18 to TRBJ1-3, with a possible D match to TRBD1 (5 bases). V lost 5 bases and J lost 3, with 17 bases in between. The CDR3 contains 16 residues. Germline CDR1 and CDR2: KGHSH and LQKENI. The CDR3 nucleotides read TGTGCCAGCTCATCACTGATGGGGCTAGGTGGAAACACCATATATTTT. Its protein is CASSSLMGLGGNTIYF. Looking up the rest from reference TRBV18 and TRBJ1-3 gives the full variable domain: NAGVMQNPRHLVRRRGQEARLRCSPMKGHSHVYWYRQLPEEGLKFMVYLQKENIIDESGMPKERFSAEFPKEGPSILRIQQVVRGDSAAYFCASSSLMGLGGNTIYFGEGSWLTVV.

The rearrangement joins TRBV7-6 to TRBJ1-1; 9 positions agree with TRBD1. The V gene end was trimmed by 1 base and the J gene end by 4 bases; junction bases not matched to a gene: 10. This CDR3 is built from 17 residues. Germline V gene data show CDR1 as SGHVS and CDR2 as FNYEAQ. The CDR3 loop is CASSLGTGGVLGTEAFF. The CDR3 DNA reads TGTGCCAGCAGCTTAGGCACAGGGGGCGTATTAGGCACTGAAGCTTTCTTT.

This clonotype has a count of ten or more. V usage is TRBV18 and J usage is TRBJ1-1; TRBD1 aligns across 7 bases. From germline, CDR1 is KGHSH and CDR2 LQKENI. This CDR3 spans 15 amino acids. Trimming cost V 2 bases and J 9 bases; bases outside gene matches: 12. The CDR3 DNA sequence: TGTGCCAGCTCACCAGATACAGGGGATCGCCCTAAAGCTTTCTTT. Its translation: CASSPDTGDRPKAFF.

The V call is TRBV27, the J call TRBJ1-2; D remains unclear. This CDR3 contains 13 residues. V was trimmed by 2 bases and J by 7 bases, leaving 11 bases between them. CDR1 and CDR2 (germline): MNHEY, SMNVEV (reference sequence). The CDR3 nucleotides are TGTGCCAGCAGTTTAACATTCACCACTGGCTACACCTTC. Translating gives CASSLTFTTGYTF.

This clonotype was recorded a few times. The V and J genes are TRBV4-1 and TRBJ2-3; 7 bases are shared with TRBD2. The CDR3 is 17 amino acids. Germline V gene data show CDR1 as MGHRA and CDR2 as YSYEKL. V lost 2 bases, J lost 3 bases, and 11 bases stayed unmatched. The CDR3 region has the DNA TGCGCCAGCAGCCAACCTAGGGAGGGATGGAAGACAGATACGCAGTATTTT. It codes for CASSQPREGWKTDTQYF.

In its sample, this clonotype was seen a few times. This chain joins TRBV10-2 and TRBJ1-5; D remains unclear. The V and J ends lost 2 bases and 11 bases respectively, with 10 bases between them. CDR1 is WSHSY and CDR2 is SAAADI in the germline V gene. This CDR3 has 12 amino acids. DNA of the CDR3: TGCGCCAGCAGTGAGGTACTCGGGGCCCAGCATTTT. It specifies CASSEVLGAQHF.

Remarks on this clonotype: A read error may produce the germline difference seen at one junction end. The CDR3 loop reads CASSFPLRLVPDTQYF. DNA of the CDR3: TGTGCTAGCAGCTTCCCACTACGACTAGTCCCAGATACGCAGTATTTT. The genes are TRBV7-7 and TRBJ2-3; D might be TRBD2 (6 bases). The CDR3 runs to 16 residues. Germline CDR1 is SSHAT and CDR2 is FNYEAQ (reference sequence).

In this sample, this clonotype turned up a few times. The chain uses TRBV6-5 and TRBJ1-2; D is unclear. The CDR3 extends over 13 amino acids. The V end lost 6 bases, the J end lost 8 bases, and 16 bases lay between the germline ends. CDR1 MNHEY and CDR2 SVGAGI come from the germline V gene. The CDR3 DNA is TGTGCCAGCAGAACAACACGGGGAGTCGGCTACACCTTC. Residues: CASRTTRGVGYTF.